A single sample gave rise to the 25 T cell receptor beta chains below, sequenced in a study of regulatory T cells in long-lasting Graves disease. According to the study, TCR beta libraries were built with iRepertoire HTBI primers and CDR3-region Arm-PCR. TCRdb re-derived calls from the multiplex PCR reads in MiXCR, one entry per CDR3 protein. In the table there are 450,000 or so distinct CDR3 sequences, 20% to 25% of which are singletons. Regarding time point: persistent/refractory GD, antithyroid drugs over 5 years with positive TRAb. PBMCs provided the RNA from which the TCR library was made. The sequencing here drew on peripheral blood mononuclear cells (PBMCs), taken when the disease was refractory, from a patient treated with antithyroid drugs. Every receptor here comes from a female donor with Graves disease.

This clonotype was observed at least ten times. V is TRBV20-1 and J is TRBJ2-7, with D possibly being TRBD1 (6 bases). CDR3 length equals 11 residues. The V gene lost 5 bases and the J gene lost 4 bases, with 9 bases spanning the gap. Germline V gene lookup returns CDR1 DFQATT and CDR2 SNEGSKA (reference sequence). The CDR3 is CSALTGYEQYF. In DNA form, the CDR3 reads TGCAGTGCTCTCACAGGGTACGAGCAGTACTTC.

This chain connects TRBV2 to TRBJ1-2; D is ambiguous. V was trimmed by 6 bases and J by 2 bases, leaving 13 bases between them. CDR1 SNHLY and CDR2 FYNNEI come from the germline V gene. This CDR3 is built from 14 residues. CDR3 DNA sequence: TGTGCCAGCAGCTACGGAGTAACCAACTATGGCTACACCTTC. The encoded protein is CASSYGVTNYGYTF.

This clonotype was counted at least ten times. The chain links TRBV7-9 to TRBJ1-4; D remains unclear. Trimming left V 3 bases short and J 5 bases short, with 7 bases between. The CDR3 totals 13 residues. CDR1 and CDR2 from the germline V gene are SEHNR and FQNEAQ (reference sequence). CDR3 loop: CASSFSTNEKLFF. CDR3 DNA sequence: TGTGCCAGCAGCTTCAGTACCAATGAAAAACTGTTTTTT.

The chain employs TRBV18 and TRBJ2-5; D not certain. V was clipped by 2 bases and J by 2 bases, with 6 bases between them. Germline CDR1 is KGHSH and CDR2 is LQKENI. CDR3 length equals 13 residues. The CDR3 DNA is TGTGCCAGCTCACCAAAAGCGCAAGAGACCCAGTACTTC. Residues: CASSPKAQETQYF.

This clonotype was detected only a few times. This rearrangement joins TRBV9 to TRBJ2-7, with 7 bases aligning to TRBD1. This CDR3 spans 13 amino acids. Germline V CDR1 and CDR2: SGDLS, YYNGEE. The V and J ends lost 4 bases and 4 bases, in that order; junction bases with no gene match: 5. In nucleotides, the CDR3 is TGTGCCAGCAGCAAGACAGGGAAGTACGAGCAGTACTTC. Translating it yields CASSKTGKYEQYF.

This clonotype showed up many times. The chain uses TRBV6-5 and TRBJ1-1; D call uncertain. The V gene's germline CDR1 is MNHEY and CDR2 SVGAGI. Trimming removed 4 bases at V and 12 bases at J, with 9 bases between. The CDR3 is 10 amino acids. CDR3 bases: TGTGCCAGCAGTTCGTGGACTTCTTTCTTT. Encoded protein: CASSSWTSFF.

The chain joins TRBV5-4 to TRBJ2-7, with D unresolved. V lost 4 bases and J 2 bases, leaving 10 bases between the germline ends. Germline assignment: CDR1 SGHNT and CDR2 YYREEE (reference sequence). The CDR3 loop spans 13 amino acids. CDR3 coding DNA: TGTGCCAGCAGCCATCAGATTCCCTACGAGCAGTACTTC. Encoded protein: CASSHQIPYEQYF.

As concerns this clonotype: Relative to the germline gene, one junction end is altered; a read error may explain this. V is TRBV7-2 and J is TRBJ2-1, with TRBD2 identical over 7 bases. The germline CDR1 and CDR2 sequences are SGHTA and FQGNSA. The CDR3 has 14 residues. The CDR3 DNA is TGTGCCAGCAGCATCGGACTAGGCTACACTGAGCAGTTCTTC. This encodes CASSIGLGYTEQFF.

This clonotype occurred many times. The J gene is TRBJ1-1, the V gene TRBV7-8, with D possibly matching TRBD1 (6 bases). V shed 1 base and J shed 5 bases, with 11 bases lying between them. The CDR3 runs 14 residues. The V gene's germline CDR1 is SGHVS and CDR2 FQNEAQ. This CDR3 reads CASSLGIGGTEAFF. The CDR3 coding sequence is TGTGCCAGCAGCTTAGGGATAGGGGGGACTGAAGCTTTCTTT.

This clonotype has at least ten counts. The V call is TRBV12-3 or TRBV12-4, the J call TRBJ1-1; D is unresolved. The CDR3 runs 11 residues. V lost 2 bases, J lost 6 bases, and 4 bases lay in between. The CDR3 region has the DNA TGTGCCAGCAGTTTATTGGCTGAAGCTTTCTTT. Its translation is CASSLLAEAFF.

J is TRBJ2-3 and V is TRBV7-2, with D perhaps TRBD2 (6 bases). The germline CDR1 and CDR2 sequences are SGHTA and FQGNSA. The germline V and J ends were trimmed by 2 bases and 0 bases, with 12 bases remaining between them. This CDR3 has 16 residues. The DNA of the CDR3 is TGTGCCAGCAGCTTAAGGACGGGAGTAAGCACAGATACGCAGTATTTT. Translating gives CASSLRTGVSTDTQYF. The variable domain in full, with the rest retrieved from reference TRBV7-2 and TRBJ2-3, is GAGVSQSPSNKVTEKGKDVELRCDPISGHTALYWYRQSLGQGLEFLIYFQGNSAPDKSGLPSDRFSAERTGGSVSTLTIQRTQQEDSAVYLCASSLRTGVSTDTQYFGPGTRLTVL.

V is TRBV6-2 or TRBV6-3 and J is TRBJ2-2; D possibly uses TRBD1 or TRBD2 (5 bases each). CDR1 and CDR2 from the germline V gene are MNHEY and SVGEGT. Trimming removed 2 bases at V and 7 bases at J, with 14 bases between. The CDR3 is 15 residues long. The CDR3 bases are TGTGCCAGCAGTTACGAACTAGAGGGGATCGGGGAGCTGTTTTTT. This encodes CASSYELEGIGELFF.

There are a few counts of this clonotype. The CDR3 is CASTETGGAVEAFF. The CDR3 bases are TGTGCCAGCACCGAGACAGGGGGCGCGGTTGAAGCTTTCTTT. V and J are TRBV6-1 and TRBJ1-1; TRBD1 aligns across 10 bases. V was pared by 7 bases and J by 7 bases, with 9 bases of the junction left unmatched. The V gene's germline CDR1 is MNHNS and CDR2 SASEGT. The CDR3 consists of 14 residues.

Turning to this clonotype: Just one base apart from a much larger clone, this may be a read error. The DNA for the CDR3 is TGTGCCAGCAGTTTCAGGGGACGGACCGGGGAGCCGTTTTTT. Its protein is CASSFRGRTGEPFF. The chain recombines TRBV28 with TRBJ2-2; perhaps TRBD1 as D (6 bases). The CDR3 runs 14 residues. From germline, CDR1 is MDHEN and CDR2 SYDVKM. Full variable domain (remainder filled in from reference TRBV28 and TRBJ2-2): DVKVTQSSRYLVKRTGEKVFLECVQDMDHENMFWYRQDPGLGLRLIYFSYDVKMKEKGDIPEGYSVSREKKERFSLILESASTNQTSMYLCASSFRGRTGEPFFGEGSRLTVL.

This rearrangement joins TRBV29-1 to TRBJ2-7; the D is unclear. There are 11 residues in the CDR3. CDR1 is SQVTM, CDR2 ANQGSEA, per germline. V gave up 5 bases and J gave up 6 bases, with 11 bases separating them. The CDR3 sequence is CSVPLAGEQYF. CDR3 sequence (DNA): TGCAGCGTTCCCTTAGCCGGCGAGCAGTACTTC.

The rearrangement links TRBV7-9 to TRBJ1-6; D remains unclear. Germline CDR1 reads SEHNR; CDR2 reads FQNEAQ (reference sequence). The length of the CDR3 is 16 residues. V dropped 4 bases and J dropped 10 bases, with 20 bases sitting between them. The CDR3, as DNA: TGTGCCAGCAGCTGGGAGTTAGGCAGTGTGGGGTCACCCCTCCACTTT. This encodes CASSWELGSVGSPLHF. Together with reference TRBV7-9 and TRBJ1-6, the CDR3 gives the full variable domain: DTGVSQNPRHKITKRGQNVTFRCDPISEHNRLYWYRQTLGQGPEFLTYFQNEAQLEKSRLLSDRFSAERPKGSFSTLEIQRTEQGDSAMYLCASSWELGSVGSPLHFGNGTRLTVT.

The table lists this clonotype with a few counts. The chain carries TRBV19 and TRBJ1-5; D uncertain. Germline V gives CDR1 LNHDA, CDR2 SQIVND (reference sequence). This CDR3 region has 12 residues. V was clipped by 4 bases and J by 4 bases, with 5 bases between them. DNA of the CDR3: TGTGCCAGTAGTAAAGGGAATCAGCCCCAGCATTTT. It encodes CASSKGNQPQHF.

In its sample, this clonotype was seen many times. This chain uses TRBV27 with TRBJ2-1; no firm D call. The germline CDR1 and CDR2 sequences are MNHEY and SMNVEV (reference sequence). The CDR3 is 14 amino acids. V lost 5 bases, J lost 6 bases, and 14 bases lay in between. The CDR3 loop is CASSPWVGSNEQFF. For the CDR3, the DNA is TGTGCCAGCAGTCCTTGGGTGGGATCCAATGAGCAGTTCTTC.

The sample holds a few counts of this clonotype. This CDR3 is CASSLRNRDRNEQYF. The DNA for the CDR3 is TGCGCCAGCAGCTTGAGGAATCGGGATAGAAACGAGCAGTACTTC. V gene TRBV5-1 combines with J gene TRBJ2-7; maybe TRBD2 (5 bases). Between the trimmed V and J ends, which lost 1 base and 5 bases, there was a span of 16 bases. The CDR3 totals 15 residues. Looked up from germline, CDR1 is SGHRS and CDR2 is YFSETQ.

In this sample, this clonotype turned up many times. The V call is TRBV7-9, the J call TRBJ2-5; TRBD2 aligns across 7 bases. CDR1 SEHNR and CDR2 FQNEAQ come from the germline V gene (reference sequence). Germline trimming cut 5 bases from V and 0 bases from J; bases unmatched to any gene: 9. The CDR3 is 16 residues long. In DNA form, the CDR3 reads TGTGCCAGCAGCCCAAGAGGAGCGGGGAACCAAGAGACCCAGTACTTC. The encoded protein is CASSPRGAGNQETQYF.

This chain connects TRBV6-1 to TRBJ2-2, with 14 positions matching TRBD2. This CDR3 is 16 amino acids long. Trimming removed 3 bases from V and 7 bases from J; junction bases left unmatched: 4. Germline CDR1 reads MNHNS; CDR2 reads SASEGT. The CDR3 nucleotides are TGTGCCAGCAGTGATCCGGGACTAGCGGGAGTCGGGGAGCTGTTTTTT. Translating it yields CASSDPGLAGVGELFF.

This clonotype was seen repeatedly, ten times or more. The V and J genes are TRBV28 and TRBJ1-5; the D gene is possibly TRBD1 (5 bases). Germline CDR1 and CDR2: MDHEN and SYDVKM. V dropped 1 base and J dropped 0 bases, with 16 bases sitting between them. This CDR3 has 18 amino acids. Here the CDR3 DNA reads TGTGCCAGCAGTTTATCGGCCTTACCAGGGTATAGCAATCAGCCCCAGCATTTT. Encoded protein: CASSLSALPGYSNQPQHF.

This clonotype was detected a few times. The V call is TRBV5-1, the J call TRBJ2-2; 9 bases map to TRBD1. Germline loops: CDR1 SGHRS, CDR2 YFSETQ. With 4 bases clipped from V and 4 bases from J, the junction kept 8 bases outside the gene matches. The CDR3 length is 16 residues. CDR3 residues: CASSLLGDRATGELFF. The DNA for the CDR3 is TGCGCCAGCAGCCTGTTAGGGGACAGGGCCACCGGGGAGCTGTTTTTT.

This clonotype was picked up a small number of times. The chain recombines TRBV19 with TRBJ2-2, with 7 bases identical to TRBD2. Germline V lookup: CDR1 LNHDA, CDR2 SQIVND (reference sequence). The CDR3 is 16 residues long. The V gene end was trimmed by 7 bases and the J gene end by 6 bases; junction bases not matched to a gene: 14. The CDR3 loop is CASTMGGGSRAGELFF. The DNA of the CDR3 is TGTGCCAGTACCATGGGCGGCGGGAGTCGCGCCGGGGAGCTGTTTTTT. The full variable domain, in which reference TRBV19 and TRBJ2-2 provide the parts outside the CDR3, is DGGITQSPKYLFRKEGQNVTLSCEQNLNHDAMYWYRQDPGQGLRLIYYSQIVNDFQKGDIAEGYSVSREKKESFPLTVTSAQKNPTAFYLCASTMGGGSRAGELFFGEGSRLTVL.

Ten or more counts support this clonotype. J is TRBJ1-6 and V is TRBV6-1; a weak D match, TRBD1 (6 bases). Germline CDR1 reads MNHNS; CDR2 reads SASEGT. This CDR3 has 14 amino acids. Trimming removed 2 bases from V and 7 bases from J, with 9 bases in between. The chain's CDR3 is CASSELRGNSPLHF. CDR3 DNA: TGTGCCAGCAGTGAACTCAGGGGAAATTCACCCCTCCACTTT.